This T cell receptor beta chain comes out of a study of memory CD4+ T cells and cytomegalovirus serostatus. General study findings and limits: The CMV-associated TCR signature appears largely within the CD4+ memory repertoire. A US-trained random forest predicted CMV serostatus with median AUC about 0.92.

Here immunoSEQ multiplex PCR was the method, and the copy in TCRdb shows in-frame clones only, minus some. The repertoire consists of about 45,000 clones, with about 80% occurring once and the leading ten covering around 1.9%. Trimming took 4 bases from V and 5 from J; bases not matched to a gene: 5. CDR3 length: 14 amino acids. Germline lookup yields CDR1 SGHDT and CDR2 YYEEEE. This clone was seen a handful of times. The antigen is not known. Single viable CD3+CD4+CD8-CD45RO+ cells were sorted as the memory CD4+ T cells. Serostatus was set by detecting CMV pp150, pp28, p38, p52 IgG. Positive selection with CD4 microbeads enriched total CD4+ T cells.

This TCR came from an adult in good health and CMV-seronegative. V gene TRBV5-6 combines with J gene TRBJ1-2, with 10 bases lining up with TRBD1. The sequenced material came from memory CD4+ T cells from blood. DNA for the CDR3: TGTGCCAGCAGCGGACAGGGGGTAGGGTATGGCTACACCTTC. Translated, it gives CASSGQGVGYGYTF.